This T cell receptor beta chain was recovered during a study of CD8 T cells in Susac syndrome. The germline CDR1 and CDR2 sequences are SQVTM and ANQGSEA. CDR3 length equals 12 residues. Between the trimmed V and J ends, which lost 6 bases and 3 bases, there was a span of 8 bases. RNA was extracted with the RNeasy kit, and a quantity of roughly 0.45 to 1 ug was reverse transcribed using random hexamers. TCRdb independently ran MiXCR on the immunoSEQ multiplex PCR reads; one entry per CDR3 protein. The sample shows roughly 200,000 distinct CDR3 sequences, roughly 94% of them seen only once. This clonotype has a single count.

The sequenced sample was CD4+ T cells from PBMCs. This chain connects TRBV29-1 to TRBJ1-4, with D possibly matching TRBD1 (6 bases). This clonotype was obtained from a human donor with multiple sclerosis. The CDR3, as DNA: TGCAGCGTACAGGGAGCTAATGAAAAACTGTTTTTT. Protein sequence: CSVQGANEKLFF.